The 5 T cell receptor beta chains below come from one sample, sequenced in a study of cytotoxic CD8 clonotypes in ibrutinib-treated CLL. Clones were sequenced by immunoSEQ multiplex PCR, and TCRdb holds only the in-frame ones, with some missing. The sample has about 56,000 clones, 56% seen once. Sequenced material: PBMCs, taken after 24 months of ibrutinib treatment. These receptors originate from a human donor with chronic lymphocytic leukemia.

This clone was observed many times. The V and J genes are TRBV19 and TRBJ1-1; D might be TRBD1 (5 bases). V was cut by 7 bases and J by 2 bases, with 14 bases left in between. Germline CDR1 is LNHDA and CDR2 is SQIVND (reference sequence). CDR3 length equals 14 residues. The CDR3 loop reads CASKFSGGNTEAFF. The DNA of the CDR3 is TGTGCCAGTAAATTCTCCGGGGGAAACACTGAAGCTTTCTTT.

J is TRBJ2-1 and V is TRBV5-6, with TRBD2 matching over 14 bases. CDR3 length: 16 amino acids. Germline V gene data show CDR1 as SGHDT and CDR2 as YYEEEE. Unmatched junction bases numbered 10, after V lost 4 bases and J lost 10 bases. The CDR3 coding sequence is TGTGCCAGCAGCCCAAAGACTAGCGGGGGGGCCGGGGAGCAGTTCTTC. Its protein product is CASSPKTSGGAGEQFF.

The chain is built from TRBV11-1 and TRBJ2-2; D may be TRBD2 (5 bases). CDR1 is SGHAT and CDR2 is FQDESV in the germline V gene (reference sequence). V lost 2 bases to trimming and J lost 6 bases, with 19 bases between them. The CDR3 is made up of 17 amino acids. The CDR3 nucleotides read TGTGCCAGCAGCTTATTCGGTTCAAGCGGATCGGCCGGGGAGCTGTTTTTT. Translation: CASSLFGSSGSAGELFF.

The CDR3 DNA is TGTGCCAGGACGGGACACAGGGGAGACTACGAGCAGTACGTC. It translates to CARTGHRGDYEQYV. V usage is TRBV5-6 and J usage is TRBJ2-7; 7 bases line up with TRBD1. CDR3 length: 14 amino acids. J was trimmed by 3 bases and V by 8 bases; bases with no gene match: 11. The V gene's germline CDR1 is SGHDT and CDR2 YYEEEE.

For the CDR3, the DNA is TGCGCCAGCAGCAACAGGGGCAACACAGATACGCAGTATTTT. Translating it yields CASSNRGNTDTQYF. The chain uses TRBV5-1 and TRBJ2-3, with TRBD1 identical over 7 bases. The CDR3 is 14 amino acids. Germline trimming cut 4 bases from V and 2 bases from J; bases unmatched to any gene: 4. Germline lookup yields CDR1 SGHRS and CDR2 YFSETQ. Based on the CDR3 plus reference TRBV5-1 and TRBJ2-3, the full variable domain is KAGVTQTPRYLIKTRGQQVTLSCSPISGHRSVSWYQQTPGQGLQFLFEYFSETQRNKGNFPGRFSGRQFSNSRSEMNVSTLELGDSALYLCASSNRGNTDTQYFGPGTRLTVL.